This T cell receptor beta chain was retrieved from a study of B cell selection in AIRE deficiency. Regulatory T cells were sorted as CD4+CD25hiCD127low/negative cells. The CDR3 consists of 13 residues. V was trimmed by 2 bases and J by 9 bases, leaving 8 bases between them. Germline CDR1 MNHEY, CDR2 SVGAGI. Concerning this clone: Its specificity is not known.

As handled by the study authors: Treg pools: 50,000 to 70,000 distinct patient, approximately 8.8x10^4 donor TCRbeta sequences. Libraries were prepared by immunoSEQ multiplex PCR; TCRdb keeps only in-frame clonotypes and omits some of them. The DNA was the basis for D and trimming; V, J and clone size are from that table. The sample includes 11,000 to 15,000 clones, 85% to 95% of them seen just once. Broader study findings: Shared Treg sequences had shorter CDR3s, biased toward rearrangements with few non-templated insertions. In TCRBV usage, CDR3 length and diversity, patient Tconv and Treg cells matched healthy donors.

The rearrangement uses TRBV6-5 and TRBJ1-6; D possibly corresponds to TRBD1 (6 bases). Material: Tregs sorted from PBMCs. This sequence was found in a human donor with AIRE deficiency. The CDR3 protein is CASSYDRLSPLHF. DNA for the CDR3: TGTGCCAGCAGTTACGACAGGCTTTCACCCCTCCACTTT.